Each of the 26 T cell receptor beta chains below was sequenced from the same sample in a study of identical twins. TCRdb redid the calling of the 5' RACE reads with MiXCR, one entry per CDR3 protein. The data contain hundreds of thousands of distinct CDR3 sequences, about 12% of them singletons. This sample was also put to use in a study of yellow fever vaccine responses in identical twins.

Sequencing input: PBMCs. These receptors all stem from a woman younger than 35 in good health.

This clonotype has just a few counts. The genes are TRBV20-1 and TRBJ2-1, with TRBD2 identical over 11 bases. There are 16 residues in the CDR3. Germline CDR1 is DFQATT and CDR2 is SNEGSKA (reference sequence). With V trimmed by 0 bases and J by 3 bases, 4 bases remained unmatched. Here the CDR3 reads CSARDRLAGSYNEQFF. DNA of the CDR3: TGCAGTGCTAGAGATCGACTAGCGGGAAGCTACAATGAGCAGTTCTTC.

In this sample, this clonotype turned up a few times. V is TRBV12-3 or TRBV12-4 and J is TRBJ1-1; no clear D gene. CDR3 size: 11 residues. V was trimmed by 8 bases and J by 7 bases, leaving 11 bases between them. CDR3 loop: CASGIYSEAFF. The CDR3 coding sequence is TGTGCCAGCGGAATCTATAGTGAAGCTTTCTTT.

The CDR3 spells CASSQSGTGGYTF. CDR3 bases: TGTGCCAGCAGTCAATCCGGGACAGGAGGCTACACCTTC. The rearrangement links TRBV6-1 to TRBJ1-2; 8 nucleotides match TRBD1. The CDR3 sequence is 13 residues long. From germline, CDR1 is MNHNS and CDR2 SASEGT. V trimming: 5 bases; J trimming: 8 bases; junction bases outside the gene matches: 7.

This clonotype has just a few counts. This chain connects TRBV20-1 to TRBJ1-6; unclear D gene. The CDR3 spans 13 residues. Germline V gene data show CDR1 as DFQATT and CDR2 as SNEGSKA (reference sequence). Trimming cost V 2 bases and J 10 bases, with 12 bases left between them. The CDR3 coding sequence is TGCAGTGCTAGAACAAGGGAAGGGTCACCCCTCCACTTT. Protein product: CSARTREGSPLHF.

CDR3 nucleotide sequence: TGCACCCTCGACGGGGGAGCGGGGAACACTGAAGCTTTCTTT. Amino acids: CTLDGGAGNTEAFF. This rearrangement joins TRBV29-1 to TRBJ1-1, with a weak D call TRBD1 (5 bases). The CDR3 length is 14 residues. Per germline, CDR1 SQVTM and CDR2 ANQGSEA.

This clonotype was seen at least ten times. The J gene is TRBJ1-1, the V gene TRBV29-1; 7 bases align to TRBD1. Germline V gives CDR1 SQVTM, CDR2 ANQGSEA. V was clipped by 6 bases and J by 1 base; unmatched bases: 11. This CDR3 has 15 residues. The chain's CDR3 is CSVESKGTANTEAFF. As DNA, the CDR3 is TGCAGCGTAGAAAGTAAGGGGACAGCGAACACTGAAGCTTTCTTT.

The chain links TRBV6-2 or TRBV6-3 to TRBJ2-7, with D tentatively TRBD1 or TRBD2 (5 bases each). V lost 6 bases, J lost 4 bases, and 13 bases lay in between. The CDR3 covers 13 residues. Germline assignment: CDR1 MNHEY and CDR2 SVGEGT. The CDR3 coding sequence is TGTGCCAGCAGGCCGGGACCGACTTACGAGCAGTACTTC. It specifies CASRPGPTYEQYF.

The chain is built from TRBV7-3 and TRBJ2-2; D is ambiguous. The CDR3 loop spans 15 amino acids. Trimming shortened V by 2 bases and J by 1 base, and 8 bases separated the two germline ends. From germline, CDR1 is SGHTA and CDR2 FQGTGA. The CDR3 sequence: CASSLQRVNTGELFF. The CDR3 DNA reads as TGTGCCAGCAGCTTACAAAGGGTGAACACCGGGGAGCTGTTTTTT.

This clonotype was recorded at least ten times. The CDR3 DNA sequence: TGTGCCAGCAGGACTAGCGGCGACTACGAGCAGTACTTC. It specifies CASRTSGDYEQYF. The chain joins TRBV2 to TRBJ2-7; the match to TRBD2 covers 9 bases. The germline V gene has CDR1 SNHLY and CDR2 FYNNEI. The CDR3 extends over 13 amino acids. With 6 bases clipped from V and 3 bases from J, the junction kept 3 bases outside the gene matches.

This sequence joins TRBV5-6 and TRBJ2-7; 7 bases agree with TRBD1. The CDR3 sequence is 12 residues long. The V gene end was trimmed by 3 bases and the J gene end by 5 bases; junction bases not matched to a gene: 2. From germline, CDR1 is SGHDT and CDR2 YYEEEE. The CDR3 reads CASSSDRDEQYF. The CDR3 DNA reads as TGTGCCAGCAGCTCAGACAGGGACGAGCAGTACTTC.

This chain uses TRBV28 with TRBJ2-7, with 8 bases matching TRBD2. Germline CDR1 is MDHEN and CDR2 is SYDVKM. The CDR3 contains 16 residues. The J segment lost 4 bases and the V segment lost 6 bases, leaving 14 bases of the junction unmatched. CDR3 loop: CASSPTSGGLLYEQYV. CDR3 nucleotides: TGTGCCAGCAGCCCGACCAGCGGGGGCCTACTTTACGAGCAGTACGTC.

This clonotype was detected only a few times. This sequence joins TRBV6-5 and TRBJ2-3, with D perhaps matching TRBD1 or TRBD2 (5 bases each). The V gene's germline CDR1 is MNHEY and CDR2 SVGAGI. The CDR3 totals 17 residues. The V end was cut by 0 bases, the J end by 6 bases, with 19 bases between. The CDR3 is CASSYSPGRRAVDTQYF. CDR3 nucleotide sequence: TGTGCCAGCAGTTACTCGCCGGGACGGCGAGCCGTTGATACGCAGTATTTT.

CDR3 residues: CASSGPRGALYEQYF. The CDR3 bases are TGTGCCAGCAGCGGACCGAGGGGGGCCCTCTACGAGCAGTACTTC. The chain links TRBV7-9 to TRBJ2-7; D tentatively fits TRBD1 or TRBD2 (6 bases each). The CDR3 has 15 amino acids. CDR1 SEHNR and CDR2 FQNEAQ come from the germline V gene (reference sequence). V dropped 5 bases and J dropped 3 bases, with 17 bases sitting between them.

This clonotype was seen a handful of times. The chain carries TRBV12-3 or TRBV12-4 and TRBJ2-7; D remains unclear. Trimming took off 2 bases at V and 6 bases at J, with 17 bases between the two ends. The length of the CDR3 is 15 residues. The CDR3 DNA is TGTGCCAGCAGTTTAAGTGTTGCGGCAGCTGGCGAGCAGTACTTC. This gives the protein CASSLSVAAAGEQYF.

The chain is built from TRBV6-4 and TRBJ2-7, with 11 positions matching TRBD1. Unmatched junction bases numbered 4, after V lost 0 bases and J lost 3 bases. Germline loops: CDR1 MRHNA, CDR2 SNTAGT. CDR3 length equals 16 residues. The CDR3: CASSDSRDRGDYEQYF. In DNA, the CDR3 is TGTGCCAGCAGTGACTCGAGGGACAGGGGGGACTACGAGCAGTACTTC.

The rearrangement links TRBV6-4 to TRBJ1-2; D possibly corresponds to TRBD1 (5 bases). Trimming stripped 2 bases from V and 5 bases from J, with 12 bases between. This CDR3 region has 14 residues. The germline V gene encodes CDR1 MRHNA and CDR2 SNTAGT. The CDR3 DNA sequence: TGTGCCAGCAGTGACGAGGCAGGGAATTATGGCTACACCTTC. As protein: CASSDEAGNYGYTF.

This clonotype was observed many times. CDR3 in amino acids: CASSFPGSYEQYF. The CDR3, as DNA: TGTGCCAGCAGTTTTCCAGGGTCCTACGAGCAGTACTTC. This sequence joins TRBV27 and TRBJ2-7; D might be TRBD1 (5 bases). Germline CDR1 is MNHEY and CDR2 is SMNVEV (reference sequence). The CDR3 sequence is 13 residues long. Deletions cut 3 bases from V and 1 base from J, with 7 bases between.

This clonotype was counted only a few times. The rearrangement links TRBV7-9 to TRBJ2-1; D not resolved. Trimming stripped 7 bases from V and 2 bases from J, with 9 bases between. CDR3 length equals 13 residues. CDR1 SEHNR and CDR2 FQNEAQ come from the germline V gene (reference sequence). CDR3 bases: TGTGCCAGCACCGTAGTCCCCTACAATGAGCAGTTCTTC. This codes for CASTVVPYNEQFF.

This sequence joins TRBV2 and TRBJ2-1; 7 bases are a match to TRBD2. V was pared by 6 bases and J by 0 bases, with 11 bases of the junction left unmatched. The germline gives CDR1 SNHLY, CDR2 FYNNEI. The CDR3 length is 17 residues. CDR3 residues: CASSRTWRTSSYNEQFF. The CDR3 nucleotides read TGTGCCAGCAGCCGTACCTGGCGGACTAGCTCCTACAATGAGCAGTTCTTC.

This clonotype has just a few counts. The gene calls are TRBV20-1 and TRBJ2-3; D is ambiguous. V gave up 6 bases and J gave up 6 bases, with 16 bases separating them. Per germline, CDR1 DFQATT and CDR2 SNEGSKA (reference sequence). This CDR3 region has 13 residues. CDR3 loop: CSAANDGRDTQYF. CDR3 in DNA: TGCAGTGCCGCTAATGACGGAAGGGATACGCAGTATTTT.

This clonotype was counted only a few times. This chain joins TRBV7-9 and TRBJ2-7; no firm D call. Germline V gene data show CDR1 as SEHNR and CDR2 as FQNEAQ (reference sequence). Trimming shortened V by 1 base and J by 5 bases, and 9 bases separated the two germline ends. The CDR3 runs to 13 residues. Here the CDR3 reads CASSLEWFHEQYF. The CDR3 DNA is TGTGCCAGCAGCTTAGAGTGGTTCCACGAGCAGTACTTC.

This clonotype has at least ten counts. V gene TRBV25-1 combines with J gene TRBJ2-1, with D hard to call. Trimming cost V 0 bases and J 9 bases, with 12 bases left between them. The CDR3 totals 14 residues. The V gene's germline CDR1 is MGHDK and CDR2 SYGVNS. CDR3: CASSEYNRASEQFF. In DNA, the CDR3 is TGTGCCAGCAGTGAATATAACCGGGCGAGTGAGCAGTTCTTC. The variable domain in full, completed from reference TRBV25-1 and TRBJ2-1, reads EADIYQTPRYLVIGTGKKITLECSQTMGHDKMYWYQQDPGMELHLIHYSYGVNSTEKGDLSSESTVSRIRTEHFPLTLESARPSHTSQYLCASSEYNRASEQFFGPGTRLTVL.

A word on this clonotype: A much larger clonotype is one base distant, so this may be a read error. The chain uses TRBV20-1 and TRBJ1-5; D gene ambiguous. Per the germline V gene, CDR1 is DFQATT and CDR2 is SNEGSKA (reference sequence). This CDR3 spans 15 amino acids. CDR3 sequence (DNA): TGCAGCTGGAGCGCGGTCCCCGTTCCGAATCAGCCCCAGCATTTT. Residues: CSWSAVPVPNQPQHF.

CDR3 in DNA: TGTGCCAGCAGGGAGGAGCGGCGGGGGACAGCCAAAAACATTCAGTACTTC. It yields the protein CASREERRGTAKNIQYF. J is TRBJ2-4 and V is TRBV12-3 or TRBV12-4; TRBD2 agrees at 7 bases. The CDR3 loop spans 17 amino acids. Trimming cost V 6 bases and J 0 bases; bases outside gene matches: 11.

The V and J genes are TRBV20-1 and TRBJ2-1; TRBD2 matches at 12 bases. Germline values: CDR1 DFQATT, CDR2 SNEGSKA (reference sequence). The CDR3 loop spans 18 amino acids. J was trimmed by 5 bases and V by 0 bases; bases with no gene match: 11. In nucleotides, the CDR3 is TGCAGTGCTAGAGATTATGATTCGACTAGCGGGAGAAACAATGAGCAGTTCTTC. Its protein is CSARDYDSTSGRNNEQFF.

This chain connects TRBV7-9 to TRBJ2-5, with 8 bases identical to TRBD2. The germline V gene encodes CDR1 SEHNR and CDR2 FQNEAQ (reference sequence). J gave up 0 bases and V 3 bases, and 9 bases lay outside the gene matches. The CDR3 length is 17 residues. CDR3 in amino acids: CASSLGERGLYQETQYF. The DNA of the CDR3 is TGTGCCAGCAGCTTGGGGGAGCGGGGGCTGTACCAAGAGACCCAGTACTTC.